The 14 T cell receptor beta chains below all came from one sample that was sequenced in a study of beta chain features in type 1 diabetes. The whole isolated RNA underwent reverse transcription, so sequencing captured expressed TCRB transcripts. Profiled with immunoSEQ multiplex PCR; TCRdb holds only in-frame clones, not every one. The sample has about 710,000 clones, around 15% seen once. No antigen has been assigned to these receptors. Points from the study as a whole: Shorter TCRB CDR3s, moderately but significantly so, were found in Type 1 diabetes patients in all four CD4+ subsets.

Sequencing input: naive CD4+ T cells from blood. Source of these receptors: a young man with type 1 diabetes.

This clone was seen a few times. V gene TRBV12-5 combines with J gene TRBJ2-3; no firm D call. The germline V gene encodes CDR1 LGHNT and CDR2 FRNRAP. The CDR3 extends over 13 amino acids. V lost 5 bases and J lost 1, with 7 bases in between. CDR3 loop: CASGPSGTDTQYF. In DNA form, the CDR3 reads TGTGCTAGTGGTCCGTCAGGCACAGATACGCAGTATTTT. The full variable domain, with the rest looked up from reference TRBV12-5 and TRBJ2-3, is DARVTQTPRHKVTEMGQEVTMRCQPILGHNTVFWYRQTMMQGLELLAYFRNRAPLDDSGMPKDRFSAEMPDATLATLKIQPSEPRDSAVYFCASGPSGTDTQYFGPGTRLTVL.

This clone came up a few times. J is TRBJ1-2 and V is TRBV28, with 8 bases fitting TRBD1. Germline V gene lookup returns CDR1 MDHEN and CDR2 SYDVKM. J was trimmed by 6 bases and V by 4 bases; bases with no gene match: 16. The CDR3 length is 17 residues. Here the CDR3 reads CASSSSGTGSKSDGYTF. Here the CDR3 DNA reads TGTGCCAGCAGTTCATCCGGGACAGGCTCCAAAAGCGATGGCTACACCTTC.

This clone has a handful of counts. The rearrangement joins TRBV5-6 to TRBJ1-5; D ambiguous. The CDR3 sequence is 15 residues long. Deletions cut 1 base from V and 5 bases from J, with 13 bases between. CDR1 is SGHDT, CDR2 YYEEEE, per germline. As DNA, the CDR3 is TGTGCCAGCAGCTTGTACGGGCGCGTTGATCAGCCCCAGCATTTT. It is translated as CASSLYGRVDQPQHF.

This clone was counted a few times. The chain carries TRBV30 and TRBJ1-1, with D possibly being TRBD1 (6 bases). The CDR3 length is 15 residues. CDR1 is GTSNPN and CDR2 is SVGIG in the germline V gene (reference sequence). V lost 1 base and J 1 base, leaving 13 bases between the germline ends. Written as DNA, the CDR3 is TGTGCCTGGAGTGGGGACATCCTAGAGAACACTGAAGCTTTCTTT. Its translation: CAWSGDILENTEAFF.

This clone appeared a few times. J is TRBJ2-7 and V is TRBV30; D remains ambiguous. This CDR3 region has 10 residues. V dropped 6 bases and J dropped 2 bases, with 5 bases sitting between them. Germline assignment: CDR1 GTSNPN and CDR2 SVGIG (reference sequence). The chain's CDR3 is CACGTYEQYF. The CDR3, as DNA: TGTGCCTGTGGAACCTACGAGCAGTACTTC.

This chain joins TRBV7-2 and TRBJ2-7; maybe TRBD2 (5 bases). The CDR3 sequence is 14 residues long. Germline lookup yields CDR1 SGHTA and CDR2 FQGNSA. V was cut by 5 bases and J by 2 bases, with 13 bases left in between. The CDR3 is CASSPHLGAYEQYF. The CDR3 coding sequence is TGTGCCAGCAGCCCCCACCTCGGGGCCTACGAGCAGTACTTC.

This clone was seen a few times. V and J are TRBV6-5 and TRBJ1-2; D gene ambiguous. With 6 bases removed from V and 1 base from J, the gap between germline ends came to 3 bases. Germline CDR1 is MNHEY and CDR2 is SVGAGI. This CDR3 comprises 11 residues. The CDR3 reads CASRYNYGYTF. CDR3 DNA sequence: TGTGCCAGCAGATATAACTATGGCTACACCTTC.

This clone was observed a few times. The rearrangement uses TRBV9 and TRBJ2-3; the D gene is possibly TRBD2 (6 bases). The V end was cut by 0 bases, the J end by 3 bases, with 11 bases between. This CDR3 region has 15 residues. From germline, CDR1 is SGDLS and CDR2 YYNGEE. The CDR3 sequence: CASSVGAGMTDTQYF. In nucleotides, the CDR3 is TGTGCCAGCAGCGTAGGTGCGGGGATGACAGATACGCAGTATTTT.

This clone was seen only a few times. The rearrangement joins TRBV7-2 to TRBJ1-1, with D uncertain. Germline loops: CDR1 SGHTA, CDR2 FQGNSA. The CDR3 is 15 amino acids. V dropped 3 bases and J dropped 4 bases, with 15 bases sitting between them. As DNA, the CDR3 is TGTGCCAGCAGCTTTGGTGGTGTGATGGGCACTGAAGCTTTCTTT. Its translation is CASSFGGVMGTEAFF.

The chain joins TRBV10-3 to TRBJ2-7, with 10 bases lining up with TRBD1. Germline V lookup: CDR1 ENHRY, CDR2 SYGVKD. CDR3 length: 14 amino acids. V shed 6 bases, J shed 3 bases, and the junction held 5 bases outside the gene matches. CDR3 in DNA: TGTGCCATCAGGACCGGGACAGGGGACTACGAGCAGTACTTC. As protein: CAIRTGTGDYEQYF.

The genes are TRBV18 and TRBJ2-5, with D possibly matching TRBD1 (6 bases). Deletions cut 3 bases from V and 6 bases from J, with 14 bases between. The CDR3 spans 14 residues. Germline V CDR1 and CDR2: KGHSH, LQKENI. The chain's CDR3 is CASSPFKGHQTQYF. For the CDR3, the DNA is TGTGCCAGCTCACCGTTTAAGGGACATCAGACCCAGTACTTC.

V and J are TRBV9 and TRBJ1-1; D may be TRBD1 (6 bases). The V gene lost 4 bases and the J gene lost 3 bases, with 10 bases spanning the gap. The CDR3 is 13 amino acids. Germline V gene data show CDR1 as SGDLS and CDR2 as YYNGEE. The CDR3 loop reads CASSWNRDTEAFF. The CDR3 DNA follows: TGTGCCAGCAGCTGGAACAGGGACACTGAAGCTTTCTTT.

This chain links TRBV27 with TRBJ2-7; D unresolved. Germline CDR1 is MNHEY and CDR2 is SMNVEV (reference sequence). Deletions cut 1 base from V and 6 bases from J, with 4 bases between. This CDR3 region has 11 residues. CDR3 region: CASSLWGEQYF. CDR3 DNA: TGTGCCAGCAGTTTATGGGGCGAGCAGTACTTC.

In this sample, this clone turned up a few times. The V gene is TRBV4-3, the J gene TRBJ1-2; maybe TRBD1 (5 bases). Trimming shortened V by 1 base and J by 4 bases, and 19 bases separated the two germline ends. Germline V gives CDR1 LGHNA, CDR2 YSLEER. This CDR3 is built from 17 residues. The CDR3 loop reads CASSQGQGRGSFYGYTF. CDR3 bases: TGCGCCAGCAGCCAAGGTCAAGGGAGGGGTAGCTTCTATGGCTACACCTTC.